This TCR beta chain is drawn from a study of blood T cell repertoires in COVID-19. In its sample, this clone was seen a few times. Per germline, CDR1 SQVTM and CDR2 ANQGSEA. V gave up 3 bases and J gave up 5 bases; unmatched junction bases: 5. The CDR3 has 14 residues. Original processing notes: Amplification with reference gene primers provided the estimates of nucleated cell counts. TCRdb's table, derived via immunoSEQ multiplex PCR, lists solely in-frame clones and lacks some. That table is the source of V, J and clone size, and D and trimming were worked out from the DNA. The data contain some 370,000 clones, roughly 90% of them singletons.

The chain is built from TRBV29-1 and TRBJ2-1; 9 nucleotides match TRBD2. Sequenced: peripheral blood. This sequence was found in a man between 40 and 49 years old with acute or convalescent COVID-19. CDR3: CSVDLGLANNEQFF. The CDR3 coding sequence is TGCAGCGTTGATTTGGGACTAGCCAACAATGAGCAGTTCTTC.